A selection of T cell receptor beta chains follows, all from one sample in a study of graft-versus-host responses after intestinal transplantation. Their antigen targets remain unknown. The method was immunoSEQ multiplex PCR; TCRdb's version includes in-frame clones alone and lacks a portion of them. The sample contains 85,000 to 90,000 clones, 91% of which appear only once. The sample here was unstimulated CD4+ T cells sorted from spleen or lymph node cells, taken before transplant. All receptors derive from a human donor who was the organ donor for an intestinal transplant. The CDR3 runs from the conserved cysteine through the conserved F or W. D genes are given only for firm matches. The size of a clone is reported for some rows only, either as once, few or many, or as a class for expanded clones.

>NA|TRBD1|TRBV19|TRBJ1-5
TGTGCCAGTAGTACCTATGGAACAGGGGTTGGCCAGCCCCAGCATTTT
CASSTYGTGVGQPQHF
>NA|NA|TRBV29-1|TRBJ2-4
TGCAGCGTTGTACTGTTGTCCAAAAACATTCAGTACTTC
CSVVLLSKNIQYF
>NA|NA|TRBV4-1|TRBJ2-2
TGCGCCAGCAGCCAAGCACTACCATTTGGCGGGGAGCTGTTTTTT
CASSQALPFGGELFF
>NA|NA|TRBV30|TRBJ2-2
TGTGCCTGGGTGGGCCACTCGAACACCGGGGAGCTGTTTTTT
CAWVGHSNTGELFF
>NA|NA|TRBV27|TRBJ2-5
TGTGCCAGCAGTAATACAGCCAATCCTCAAGAGACCCAGTACTTC
CASSNTANPQETQYF
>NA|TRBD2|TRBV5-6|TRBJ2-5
TGTGCCAGCAGCCCGTTTAGCGGGAGTTTAGAGACCCAGTACTTC
CASSPFSGSLETQYF
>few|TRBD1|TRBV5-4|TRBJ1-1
TGTGCCAGCAGCTTGGGCGACAGGGGGAACACTGAAGCTTTCTTT
CASSLGDRGNTEAFF
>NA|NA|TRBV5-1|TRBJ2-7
TGCGCCAGCAGCTTACAATCCAATGTGCTAGGGGGATCTTACGAGCAGTACTTC
CASSLQSNVLGGSYEQYF
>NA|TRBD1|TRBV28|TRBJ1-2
TGTGCCAGCGGGCGCACCCGGGACAGGGCCTATGGCTACACCTTC
CASGRTRDRAYGYTF
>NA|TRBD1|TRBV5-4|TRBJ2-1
TGCGCCAGCAGTCCCTCCGGGACAGGGCCATACAATGAGCAGTTCTTC
CASSPSGTGPYNEQFF
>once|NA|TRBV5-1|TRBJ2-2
TGCGCCAGCAGCTTGGAATTCGGCAGGGGCACCGGGGAGCTGTTTTTT
CASSLEFGRGTGELFF
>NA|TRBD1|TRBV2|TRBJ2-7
TGTGCCAGCAGTACAGGGGGATACGAGCAGTACTTC
CASSTGGYEQYF
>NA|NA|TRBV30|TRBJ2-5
TGTGCCTGGAGTAACGCTCAGGGTGTCGGAGAGACCCAGTACTTC
CAWSNAQGVGETQYF
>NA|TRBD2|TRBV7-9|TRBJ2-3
TGTGCCAGCAGCCCGCAGGGAGGGAGCACAGATACGCAGTATTTT
CASSPQGGSTDTQYF
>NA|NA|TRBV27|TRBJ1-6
TGTGCCAGCAGTTTATCTCTTCCTTCACCCCTCCACTTT
CASSLSLPSPLHF
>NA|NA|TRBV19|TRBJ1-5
TGTGCCAGTAGTATAGATCTATCAAGTAGCAATCAGCCCCAGCATTTT
CASSIDLSSSNQPQHF
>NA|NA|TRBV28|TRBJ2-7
TGTGCCAGCAGTTTAACAGGATCCTACGAGCAGTACTTC
CASSLTGSYEQYF
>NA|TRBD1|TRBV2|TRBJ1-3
TGTGCCAGCAGTGGGGACAGGGGGCATGGAAACACCATATATTTT
CASSGDRGHGNTIYF
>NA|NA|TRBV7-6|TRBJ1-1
TGTGCCAGCAGCTCATACGCGGGGGTGAACACTGAAGCTTTCTTT
CASSSYAGVNTEAFF
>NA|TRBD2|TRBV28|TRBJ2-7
TGTGCCAGCAGTCCACGTAGCGGGCCCTCCTACGAGCAGTACTTC
CASSPRSGPSYEQYF
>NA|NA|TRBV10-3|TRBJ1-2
TGTGCCATCAGCGGTCGGGATTCTGATGGCTACACCTTC
CAISGRDSDGYTF
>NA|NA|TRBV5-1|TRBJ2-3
TGCGCCAGCAGCTTGGAATCACTAGCCGAGTATTGGGATACGCAGTATTTT
CASSLESLAEYWDTQYF
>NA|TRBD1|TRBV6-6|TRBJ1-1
TGTGCCAGCAGTTACTTGGACAGGGGAGCTTTCTTT
CASSYLDRGAFF